This record covers a single TCR beta chain. Its antigen remains unknown. The data belong to a study of OX40 agonist ivuxolimab in advanced cancers. Study summary: One hepatocellular carcinoma and two cutaneous melanoma patients partially responded. Points from the study as a whole: Blood T cells, both CD4+ and CD8+, expanded clonally by week 6 at 0.1 to 3.0 mg/kg.

At baseline, cycle 4 day 1, and cycle 7 day 1, blood was sampled. Here immunoSEQ multiplex PCR was the method, and the copy in TCRdb shows in-frame clones only, minus some. The sample lists more than 60,000 clones, roughly four fifths occurring once. Trimming cost V 5 bases and J 1 base, with 8 bases left between them. The CDR3 has 13 residues. CDR1 and CDR2 from the germline V gene are KGHSH and LQKENI. The chain uses TRBV18 and TRBJ1-1; D unresolved. Sequenced here: CD4+ or CD8+ T cells sorted from blood, sampled in a trial of the OX40 agonist ivuxolimab. This TCR came from an adult with an advanced solid tumor such as melanoma, head and neck, liver or kidney cancer. This chain's CDR3 is CASSTDENTEAFF. The DNA for the CDR3 is TGTGCCAGCTCAACCGACGAGAACACTGAAGCTTTCTTT.